What follows are 7 T cell receptor beta chains derived from one specimen sequenced in a study of blood T cells in healthy people across ages. Next came a second PCR, run for 7 to 11 cycles, which used a sample-barcoded 5' primer along with a J-beta primer mix. TCRdb reanalysed the 5' RACE reads using MiXCR and keeps one entry per CDR3 protein. The sample records some 1.5 million distinct CDR3 sequences, 28% being singletons. Specimen: blood. All receptors come from a woman between 25 and 40 years old in good health.

This clonotype appeared many times. This sequence joins TRBV6-6 and TRBJ1-2, with D possibly matching TRBD1 (6 bases). The germline gives CDR1 MNHNY, CDR2 SVGAGI (reference sequence). The CDR3 contains 12 residues. V was trimmed by 6 bases and J by 2 bases, leaving 7 bases between them. CDR3 region: CASRTGNYGYTF. CDR3 DNA: TGTGCCAGCAGGACAGGCAACTATGGCTACACCTTC.

V and J are TRBV7-3 and TRBJ1-1; D remains unclear. Germline CDR1 reads SGHTA; CDR2 reads FQGTGA. Trimming took 1 base from V and 4 from J, leaving 10 bases between them. The CDR3 is 14 residues long. Here the CDR3 DNA reads TGTGCCAGCAGCTTAAAGGAGGGTTTCACTGAAGCTTTCTTT. As protein: CASSLKEGFTEAFF.

V and J are TRBV12-5 and TRBJ2-5; D tentatively reads TRBD1 or TRBD2 (6 bases each). Germline-derived CDR1 and CDR2 are LGHNT and FRNRAP. V gave up 2 bases and J gave up 5 bases, with 9 bases separating them. The CDR3 has 13 residues. CDR3 nucleotides: TGTGCTAGTGGTTTGTCGGGGGCGGAGACCCAGTACTTC. This sequence encodes CASGLSGAETQYF.

This clonotype occurred a few times. The chain couples TRBV6-6 to TRBJ1-2, with D uncertain. This CDR3 has 14 residues. Germline lookup yields CDR1 MNHNY and CDR2 SVGAGI (reference sequence). Trimming left V 0 bases short and J 8 bases short, with 13 bases between. The CDR3 DNA sequence: TGTGCCAGCAGTTACTCGAGGTCTCCTGAGGGCTACACCTTC. This translates into CASSYSRSPEGYTF.

This chain uses TRBV6-1 with TRBJ1-6; 8 bases are shared with TRBD1. The length of the CDR3 is 18 residues. V trimming: 4 bases; J trimming: 1 base; junction bases outside the gene matches: 9. The germline gives CDR1 MNHNS, CDR2 SASEGT. Here the CDR3 DNA reads TGTGCCAGCAGTGGGCAGGGGGCCGGGAAGTCCTATAATTCACCCCTCCACTTT. Amino acids: CASSGQGAGKSYNSPLHF.

Many counts were recorded for this clonotype. The chain joins TRBV12-3 or TRBV12-4 to TRBJ2-1; D possibly corresponds to TRBD2 (5 bases). Deletions cut 5 bases from V and 5 bases from J, with 16 bases between. This CDR3 spans 15 amino acids. The CDR3 loop is CASSPRGLGNNEQFF. The DNA of the CDR3 is TGTGCCAGCAGTCCCCGAGGGCTGGGGAACAATGAGCAGTTCTTC.

Worth noting for this clonotype: One end of the junction varies from germline; a read error may be responsible. The rearrangement joins TRBV12-3 or TRBV12-4 to TRBJ2-3; D might be TRBD1 (5 bases). The CDR3 is 15 amino acids. The CDR3 spells CAWTRKRGSTDAQYF. CDR3 in DNA: TGTGCCTGGACCCGGAAAAGGGGCAGCACAGATGCGCAGTATTTT.